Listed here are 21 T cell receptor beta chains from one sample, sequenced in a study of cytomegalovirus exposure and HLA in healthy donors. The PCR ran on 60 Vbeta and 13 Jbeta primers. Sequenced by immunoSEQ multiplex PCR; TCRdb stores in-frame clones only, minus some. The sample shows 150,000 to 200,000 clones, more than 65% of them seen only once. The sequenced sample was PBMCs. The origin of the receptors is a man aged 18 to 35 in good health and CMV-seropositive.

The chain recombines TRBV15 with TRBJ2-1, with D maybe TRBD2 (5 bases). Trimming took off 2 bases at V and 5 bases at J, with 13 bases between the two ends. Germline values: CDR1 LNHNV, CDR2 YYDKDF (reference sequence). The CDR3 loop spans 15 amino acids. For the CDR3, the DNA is TGTGCCACCAGCAGACCGTATTGGACTGACAATGAGCAGTTCTTC. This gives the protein CATSRPYWTDNEQFF.

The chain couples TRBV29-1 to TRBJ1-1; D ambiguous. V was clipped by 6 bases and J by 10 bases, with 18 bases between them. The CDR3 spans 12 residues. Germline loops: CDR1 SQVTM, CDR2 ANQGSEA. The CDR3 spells CSVRTVVEGAFF. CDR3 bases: TGCAGCGTCAGGACTGTTGTCGAGGGAGCTTTCTTT.

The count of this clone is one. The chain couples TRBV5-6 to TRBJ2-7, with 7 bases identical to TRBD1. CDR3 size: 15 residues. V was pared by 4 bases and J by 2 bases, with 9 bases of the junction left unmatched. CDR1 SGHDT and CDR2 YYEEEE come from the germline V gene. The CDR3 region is CASSKRTGSTYEQYF. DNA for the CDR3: TGTGCCAGCAGCAAGAGGACAGGATCTACCTACGAGCAGTACTTC.

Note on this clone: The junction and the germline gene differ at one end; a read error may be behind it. CDR3 DNA sequence: TGTGCCAGCAGCCTAACAGGGGCACCCATCTACGAGCAGCACTTC. Its protein product is CASSLTGAPIYEQHF. V and J are TRBV11-2 and TRBJ2-7; TRBD1 matches at 7 bases. Germline V gives CDR1 SGHAT, CDR2 FQNNGV. This CDR3 is 15 amino acids long. The entire variable domain, with the rest obtained from reference TRBV11-2 and TRBJ2-7, is as follows: EAGVAQSPRYKIIEKRQSVAFWCNPISGHATLYWYQQILGQGPKLLIQFQNNGVVDDSQLPKDRFSAERLKGVDSTLKIQPAKLEDSAVYLCASSLTGAPIYEQHFGPGTRLTVT.

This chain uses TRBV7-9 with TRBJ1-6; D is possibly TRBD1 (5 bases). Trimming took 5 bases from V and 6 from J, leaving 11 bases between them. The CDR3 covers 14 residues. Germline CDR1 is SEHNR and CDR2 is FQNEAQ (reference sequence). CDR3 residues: CASSLGQINSPLHF. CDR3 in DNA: TGTGCCAGCAGCCTTGGACAAATTAATTCACCCCTCCACTTT.

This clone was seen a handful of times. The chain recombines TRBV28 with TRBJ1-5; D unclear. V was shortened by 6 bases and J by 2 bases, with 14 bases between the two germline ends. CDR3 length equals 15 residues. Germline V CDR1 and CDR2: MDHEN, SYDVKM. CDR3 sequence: CASSSAWGGNQPQHF. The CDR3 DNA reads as TGTGCCAGCAGCTCAGCCTGGGGAGGCAATCAGCCCCAGCATTTT.

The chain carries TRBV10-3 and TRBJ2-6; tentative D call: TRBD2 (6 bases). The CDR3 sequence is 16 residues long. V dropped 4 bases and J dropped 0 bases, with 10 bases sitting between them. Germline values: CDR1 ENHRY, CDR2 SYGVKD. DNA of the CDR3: TGTGCCATCAGTGGTCGGGAGCCCTCTGGGGCCAACGTCCTGACTTTC. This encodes CAISGREPSGANVLTF.

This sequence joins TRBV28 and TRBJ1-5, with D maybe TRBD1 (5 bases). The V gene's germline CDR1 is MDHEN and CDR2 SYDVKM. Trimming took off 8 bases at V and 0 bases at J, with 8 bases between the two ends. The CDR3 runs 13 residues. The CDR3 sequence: CASVGVSNQPQHF. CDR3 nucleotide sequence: TGTGCCAGCGTAGGGGTTAGCAATCAGCCCCAGCATTTT. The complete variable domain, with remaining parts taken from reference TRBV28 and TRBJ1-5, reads DVKVTQSSRYLVKRTGEKVFLECVQDMDHENMFWYRQDPGLGLRLIYFSYDVKMKEKGDIPEGYSVSREKKERFSLILESASTNQTSMYLCASVGVSNQPQHFGDGTRLSIL.

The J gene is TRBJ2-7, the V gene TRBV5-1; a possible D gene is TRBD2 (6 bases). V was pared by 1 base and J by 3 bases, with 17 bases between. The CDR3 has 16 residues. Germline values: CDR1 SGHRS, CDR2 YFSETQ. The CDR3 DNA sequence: TGCGCCAGCAGCTTGTTGTTAGCGGAACCTAACTACGAGCAGTACTTC. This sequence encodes CASSLLLAEPNYEQYF.

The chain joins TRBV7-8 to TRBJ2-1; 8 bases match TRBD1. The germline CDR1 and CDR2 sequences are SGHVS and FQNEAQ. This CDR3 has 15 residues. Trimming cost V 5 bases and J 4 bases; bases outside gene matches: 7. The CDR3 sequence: CASSRDRSGYNEQFF. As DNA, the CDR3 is TGTGCCAGCAGCCGGGACAGGTCGGGGTACAATGAGCAGTTCTTC.

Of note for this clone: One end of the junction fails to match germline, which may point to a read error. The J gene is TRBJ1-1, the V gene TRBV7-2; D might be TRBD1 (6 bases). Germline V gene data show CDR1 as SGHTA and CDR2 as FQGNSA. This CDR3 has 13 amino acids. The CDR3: CVVGGGLNTEAFF. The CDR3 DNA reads TGCGTAGTAGGGGGGGGGTTGAACACTGAAGCTTTCTTT.

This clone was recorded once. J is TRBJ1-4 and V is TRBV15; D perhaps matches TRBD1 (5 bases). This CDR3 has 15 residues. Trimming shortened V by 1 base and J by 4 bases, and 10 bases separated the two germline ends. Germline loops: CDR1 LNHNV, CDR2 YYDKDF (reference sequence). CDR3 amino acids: CATSRGPGNNEKLFF. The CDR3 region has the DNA TGTGCCACCAGCAGAGGTCCAGGGAATAATGAAAAACTGTTTTTT.

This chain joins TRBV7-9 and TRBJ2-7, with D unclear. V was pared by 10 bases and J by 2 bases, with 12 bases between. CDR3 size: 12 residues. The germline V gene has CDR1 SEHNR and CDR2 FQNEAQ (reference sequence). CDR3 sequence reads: CATAVGPYEQYF. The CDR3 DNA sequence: TGTGCCACCGCGGTCGGTCCCTACGAGCAGTACTTC.

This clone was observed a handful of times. In DNA form, the CDR3 reads TGCGCCAGCAGCCAAGACCACATCCTGAACACTGAAGCTTTCTTT. It specifies CASSQDHILNTEAFF. The J gene is TRBJ1-1, the V gene TRBV4-1, with no clear D. V was clipped by 0 bases and J by 0 bases, with 8 bases between them. CDR1 and CDR2 (germline): MGHRA, YSYEKL. The CDR3 extends over 15 amino acids.

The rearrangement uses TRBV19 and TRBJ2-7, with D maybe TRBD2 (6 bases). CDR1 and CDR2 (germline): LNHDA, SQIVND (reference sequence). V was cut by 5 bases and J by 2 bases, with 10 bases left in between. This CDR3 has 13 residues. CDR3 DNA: TGTGCCAGTAGTCTGGGGGGAACCTACGAGCAGTACTTC. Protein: CASSLGGTYEQYF.

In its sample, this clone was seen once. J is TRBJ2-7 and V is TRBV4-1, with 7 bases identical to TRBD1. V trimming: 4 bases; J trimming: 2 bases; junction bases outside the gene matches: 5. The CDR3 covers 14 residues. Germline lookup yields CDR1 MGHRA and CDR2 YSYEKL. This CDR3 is CASSLGQETYEQYF. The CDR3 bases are TGCGCCAGCAGCCTCGGACAGGAAACCTACGAGCAGTACTTC.

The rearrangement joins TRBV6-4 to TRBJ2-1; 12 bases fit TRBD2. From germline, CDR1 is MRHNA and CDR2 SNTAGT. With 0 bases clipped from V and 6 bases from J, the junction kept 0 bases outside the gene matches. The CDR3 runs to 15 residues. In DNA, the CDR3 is TGTGCCAGCAGTGACTCGACTAGCGGGAGCAATGAGCAGTTCTTC. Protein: CASSDSTSGSNEQFF.

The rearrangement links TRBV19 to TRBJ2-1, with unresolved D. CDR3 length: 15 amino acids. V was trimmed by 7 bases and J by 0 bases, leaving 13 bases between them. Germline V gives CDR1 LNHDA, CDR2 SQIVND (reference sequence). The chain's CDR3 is CASNAALSSYNEQFF. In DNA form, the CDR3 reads TGTGCCAGTAATGCGGCCCTGAGCTCCTACAATGAGCAGTTCTTC.

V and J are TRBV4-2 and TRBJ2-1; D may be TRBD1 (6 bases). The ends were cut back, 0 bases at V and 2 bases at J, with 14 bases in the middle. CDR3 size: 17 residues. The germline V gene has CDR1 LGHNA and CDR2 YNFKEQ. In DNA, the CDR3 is TGTGCCAGCAGCCAAGACCCTCACAGGGCCGCCTACAATGAGCAGTTCTTC. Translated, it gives CASSQDPHRAAYNEQFF.

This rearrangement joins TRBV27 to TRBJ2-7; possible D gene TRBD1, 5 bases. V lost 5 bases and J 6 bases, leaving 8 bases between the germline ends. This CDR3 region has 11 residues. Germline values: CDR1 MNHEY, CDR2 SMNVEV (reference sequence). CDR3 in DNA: TGTGCCAGCAGTCCCACAGGCGAGCAGTACTTC. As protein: CASSPTGEQYF.

In DNA form, the CDR3 reads TGTGCCTGGAGTGTAGGTGGCTATCGGGCCGGGGAGCTGTTTTTT. Its protein product is CAWSVGGYRAGELFF. The chain links TRBV30 to TRBJ2-2; no definite D call. V dropped 0 bases and J dropped 6 bases, with 14 bases sitting between them. The CDR3 loop spans 15 amino acids. Germline CDR1 and CDR2: GTSNPN and SVGIG (reference sequence). The full variable domain, in which reference TRBV30 and TRBJ2-2 provide the parts outside the CDR3, is SQTIHQWPATLVQPVGSPLSLECTVEGTSNPNLYWYRQAAGRGLQLLFYSVGIGQISSEVPQNLSASRPQDRQFILSSKKLLLSDSGFYLCAWSVGGYRAGELFFGEGSRLTVL.